This T cell receptor (beta chain) came from a study of T-cell memory formation after mild COVID-19 (dated by TCRdb to 2020 to 2022). As for the study more broadly: TCR sequence clusters from the two donors were found to be largely donor specific. T-cell clones expanding and contracting after mild COVID-19 in two donors were tracked by longitudinal TCRalpha and TCRbeta repertoire sequencing. Two young, previously healthy adult volunteers, one female and one male, were included in the cohort.

Reads for this sample came from an Illumina NovaSeq 6000. Using 5'RACE with constant-segment primers, TCRalpha and TCRbeta cDNA libraries were constructed, with sample barcodes and unique molecular identifiers added in the process. Trizol reagent was used to extract RNA from every sample. Library amplification was performed in two PCR steps, and a second sample barcode and Illumina TruSeq adapters were introduced in the second step. Sequencing of the libraries was done on an Illumina NovaSeq, producing 2 x 150 bp paired-end reads. From the authors' description of their analysis: Reads were demultiplexed and collapsed into UMI-guided consensus sequences with migec v1.2.7. Using mixcr v2.1.11, the UMI consensuses were aligned to TRA and TRB V and J templates and assembled into clonotypes. A clonotype was counted as expanded or contracted only if both edgeR and NoisET called the change significant, with noise models trained on biological replicates. For edgeR calls, the thresholds were a false discovery rate-adjusted p below 0.01 and a log2 fold-change of 1. As an exploratory analysis of dynamics, max-normalized trajectories of the 1000 most abundant clonotypes were examined with PCA combined with hierarchical clustering. Each responding clone was given a CD4 or CD8 phenotype based on the CD4+ and CD8+ repertoires, which had been sequenced separately. TCRdb trimmed the raw reads at Q25, called clones with MiXCR and kept productive beta chains. Every CDR3 protein is listed once, alongside the most common genes and DNA of its rows. Here the V and J calls rest on TCRdb's processing, not on the authors' analysis. Across this sample there are just under 150,000 distinct CDR3 sequences, with about 6.1% seen only once. The top ten clones comprise 2% to 2.5% of the sample.

Overall results and qualifications from the work: Clones that contracted from day 15 to 85 showed balanced CD4/CD8 phenotypes, whereas a second wave of clones that expanded from day 15 to 37 leaned towards CD4+. Contracting CD4+ clones were located mainly in the CM and EM memory subsets, whereas CD8+ clones were found to be enriched in EMRA. Some responding clones were detected in pre-infection memory, suggesting pre-existing cross-reactive memory T cells joined the SARS-CoV-2 response. SARS-CoV-2 specificity of the second-wave clones peaking on day 37 was not confirmed. Only two mild cases were covered in the study, and larger cohorts including severe cases with pre-infection samples were considered necessary.

The CDR3 sequence holds 12 residues, the cysteine and phenylalanine included. Kept here is only the CDR3 DNA, which spans 36 bases and is read in frame from base 1. V sheds 10 bases and J sheds 1 base, leaving 10 bases between their ends. Via the germline V gene (reference sequence), CDR1 is LNHDA and CDR2 SQIVND. This clonotype came up a few times. What antigen it recognizes has not been identified. It has no much larger one-base neighbor in the sample; base qualities were not kept. Ficoll-Paque density gradient centrifugation was the method used to isolate PBMCs. The origin of this receptor is an adult woman who had mild COVID-19 (a few samples of this study predate the infection). The sample titles of this study are shuffled in the database, so cell type and time point are left out; the donor was told from shared clones. Input material: PBMCs or a T cell subset sorted from them (not recorded which). The rearranged chain carries TRBV19 and TRBJ2-5, and the D gene may be TRBD2, 5 bases matching. The DNA sequence is as follows: TGTGCCACCCGGAGGAGCCAAGAGACCCAGTACTTC. Its protein is CATRRSQETQYF.